The entry below gives a single T cell receptor beta chain sequence along with its context. This receptor's antigen is unknown. The record has no base qualities; no much larger clone is one base away. V is shortened by 5 bases, J by 7 bases, and the region joining them spans 11 bases. The germline V gene specifies SGHTA as CDR1 and FQGNSA as CDR2. Its CDR3 holds 12 amino acids, cysteine through phenylalanine. Only the CDR3 portion is preserved as DNA: 36 bases, with reading frame beginning at the first base. The data stem from a study of radiotherapy plus CTLA-4 blockade in lung cancer (dated by TCRdb to between 2017 and 2018). Background on the whole study: Objective responses were observed in around 20% of enrolled patients, and disease control was achieved in less than 35%.

The library was prepared using the immunoSEQ multiplex PCR assay. Not all clones reach the TCRdb copy of this immuneACCESS table, which keeps in-frame sequences only. Checked studies attribute under half of the gap to unresolved V genes and leave the rest unexplained. Present in this sample are 52,000 or so clones, roughly four fifths of which were seen just once. Approximately 6.1% of the sample is taken by the ten largest. Here is what the overall study found, with its caveats: Early dynamic changes in blood T cell clones, together with increased serum interferon-beta after radiation, were reported as the strongest predictors of response. TCR clones derived from tumors expanded in peripheral blood after treatment with radiotherapy and ipilimumab.

In this study, focal radiation therapy paired with CTLA-4 blockade (ipilimumab) was tested in patients who had chemo-refractory metastatic non-small-cell lung cancer. The rearranged segments are TRBV7-2 and TRBJ1-1, with the D gene not confidently named. The clonotype originates from a human donor with non-small cell lung cancer whose response to radiotherapy plus ipilimumab could not be evaluated. The sample consisted of peripheral blood, taken from a patient treated with radiotherapy plus ipilimumab. The CDR3 protein sequence reads: CASSLTAGEAFF. DNA sequence: TGTGCCAGCAGCCTAACAGCAGGTGAAGCTTTCTTT.